This T cell receptor beta chain was recovered during a study of immune cell composition in non-small cell lung cancer. Broader study findings: Squamous carcinomas (about 75%) more often had tumour-associated clones >0.5% than adenocarcinomas (approximately 35%).

Germline CDR1 SGHRS, CDR2 YFSETQ. There are 15 residues in the CDR3. Trimming removed 0 bases at V and 1 base at J, with 9 bases between. Measured with immunoSEQ multiplex PCR; TCRdb has only the in-frame clones, and not every one. The profile shows 1,900 or so clones, around 83% of them singletons. Note on this clone: The antigen is unknown.

Sequenced: lung tumor tissue. This receptor was obtained from a human donor with non-small cell lung cancer. The V and J genes are TRBV5-1 and TRBJ2-3; a weak D match, TRBD2 (6 bases). CDR3 loop: CASSLGWEGTDTQYF. The DNA for the CDR3 is TGCGCCAGCAGCTTGGGATGGGAGGGCACAGATACGCAGTATTTT.